This T cell receptor beta chain was sequenced during a study of cytomegalovirus exposure and HLA in healthy donors. About the research overall: Early release data held tens of millions of unique TCRs from HLA-typed donors.

Study-level points and caveats: An analysis done earlier found most TCR beta V segments productive about 87% or about 30% of the time. A link between a missense DCLRE1C variant and TCR beta V- and J-gene trimming emerged from a later analysis.

The PCR had 60 Vbeta and 13 Jbeta primers. TCRdb keeps only in-frame clones here, not all; method: immunoSEQ multiplex PCR. The repertoire holds about 220,000 clones, over 80% seen once, with more than 0.6% in the top ten. Germline values: CDR1 LNHDA, CDR2 SQIVND (reference sequence). The ends lost 5 bases at V and 11 bases at J; junction bases unmatched: 9. This CDR3 comprises 13 residues. As concerns this clone: Its antigen is unidentified.

What was sequenced was PBMCs. The rearrangement joins TRBV19 to TRBJ2-1; 7 bases map to TRBD2. This clonotype originated in a boy between 2 and 10 years old in good health and CMV-seronegative. CDR3 nucleotide sequence: TGTGCCAGTAGTTCCTCTAGCGGCCGTAAGCAGTTCTTC. Protein sequence: CASSSSSGRKQFF.